Detailed here is one TCR beta chain. Antigen unknown. Use of 60 Vbeta and 13 Jbeta primers characterized the PCR. The protocol was immunoSEQ multiplex PCR, while the TCRdb copy is restricted to in-frame clones and leaves out a portion. The data hold some 130,000 clones, with about 86% observed a single time. This sample was included in a study of cytomegalovirus exposure and HLA in healthy donors. This CDR3 comprises 14 residues. Trimming shortened V by 1 base and J by 1 base, and 8 bases separated the two germline ends. CDR1 is SGHRS and CDR2 is YFSETQ in the germline V gene. The study, taken as a whole, reports: Relative to the roughly 690-donor mean, N-insertions were reportedly fewer in an Asian-associated ancestry cluster in a later analysis.

The chain couples TRBV5-1 to TRBJ1-1; D possibly corresponds to TRBD1 (6 bases). The TCR sequence derives from a woman under 40 in good health and CMV-seronegative. Sample: PBMCs. CDR3 region: CASSLRQANTEAFF. Here the CDR3 DNA reads TGCGCCAGCAGCTTGAGACAGGCGAACACTGAAGCTTTCTTT.